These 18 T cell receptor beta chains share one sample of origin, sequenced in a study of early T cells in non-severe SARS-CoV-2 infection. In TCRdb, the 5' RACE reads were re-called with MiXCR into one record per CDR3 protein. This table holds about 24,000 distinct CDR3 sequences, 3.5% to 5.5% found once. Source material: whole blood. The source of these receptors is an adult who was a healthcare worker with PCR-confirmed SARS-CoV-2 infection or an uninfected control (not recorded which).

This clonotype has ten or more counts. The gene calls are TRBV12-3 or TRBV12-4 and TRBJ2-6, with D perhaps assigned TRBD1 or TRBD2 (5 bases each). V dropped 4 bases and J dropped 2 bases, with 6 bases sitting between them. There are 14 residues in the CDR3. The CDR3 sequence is CASSWGTGANVLTF. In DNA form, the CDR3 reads TGTGCCAGCAGTTGGGGGACTGGGGCCAACGTCCTGACTTTC.

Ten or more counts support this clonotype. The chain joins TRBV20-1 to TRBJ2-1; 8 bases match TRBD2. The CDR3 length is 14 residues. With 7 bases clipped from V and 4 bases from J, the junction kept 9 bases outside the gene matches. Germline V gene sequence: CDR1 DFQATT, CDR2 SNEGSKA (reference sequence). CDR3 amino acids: CSVPSERGYNEQFF. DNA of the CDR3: TGCAGTGTCCCCAGTGAGCGGGGGTACAATGAGCAGTTCTTC.

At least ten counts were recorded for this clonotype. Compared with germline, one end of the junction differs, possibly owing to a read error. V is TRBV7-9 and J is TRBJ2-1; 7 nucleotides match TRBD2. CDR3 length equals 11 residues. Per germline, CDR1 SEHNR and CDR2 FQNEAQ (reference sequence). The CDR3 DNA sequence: TGTGCCAGCAGCCCCCTAGCGGACATGGTCTTC. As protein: CASSPLADMVF.

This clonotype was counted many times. Here the CDR3 reads CASSRTSGRGNEQFF. The CDR3 DNA reads as TGCGCCAGCAGCCGTACTAGCGGGAGGGGGAATGAGCAGTTCTTC. J is TRBJ2-1 and V is TRBV5-1; 13 bases agree with TRBD2. With V trimmed by 4 bases and J by 7 bases, 5 bases remained unmatched. The CDR3 is made up of 15 amino acids. Looked up from germline, CDR1 is SGHRS and CDR2 is YFSETQ.

The CDR3 bases are TGTGCCACCAGTAGGTACAATGAGCAGTTCTTC. It specifies CATSRYNEQFF. The chain is built from TRBV24-1 and TRBJ2-1; D call uncertain. V was trimmed by 6 bases and J by 4 bases, leaving 3 bases between them. This CDR3 is built from 11 residues. Looked up from germline, CDR1 is KGHDR and CDR2 is SFDVKD.

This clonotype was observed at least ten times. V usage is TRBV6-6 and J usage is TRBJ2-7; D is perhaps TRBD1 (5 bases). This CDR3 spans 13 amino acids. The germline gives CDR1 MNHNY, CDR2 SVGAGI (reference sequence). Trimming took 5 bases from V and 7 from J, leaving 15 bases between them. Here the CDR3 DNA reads TGTGCCAGCAGTCCGGTAGGGGTGAGGGAGCAGTACTTC. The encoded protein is CASSPVGVREQYF.

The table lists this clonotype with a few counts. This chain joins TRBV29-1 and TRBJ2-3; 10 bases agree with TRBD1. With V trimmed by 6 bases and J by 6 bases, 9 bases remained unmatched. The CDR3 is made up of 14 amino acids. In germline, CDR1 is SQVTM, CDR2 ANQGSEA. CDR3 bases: TGCAGCGTGGACCGAGGGACAGGGGTGGATACGCAGTATTTT. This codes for CSVDRGTGVDTQYF.

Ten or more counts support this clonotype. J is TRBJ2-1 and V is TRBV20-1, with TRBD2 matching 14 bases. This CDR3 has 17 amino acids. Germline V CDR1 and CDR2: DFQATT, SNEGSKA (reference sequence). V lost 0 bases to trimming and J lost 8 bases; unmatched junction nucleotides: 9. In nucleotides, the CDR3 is TGCAGTGCTAGAGATTTCCGACTAGCGGGGGGGCCAGATGAGCAGTTCTTC. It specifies CSARDFRLAGGPDEQFF.

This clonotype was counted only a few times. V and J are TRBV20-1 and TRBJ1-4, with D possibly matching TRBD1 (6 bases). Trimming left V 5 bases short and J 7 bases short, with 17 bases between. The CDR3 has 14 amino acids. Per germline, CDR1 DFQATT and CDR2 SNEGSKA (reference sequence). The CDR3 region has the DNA TGCAGTGCTCCACTTGCAGGGGTGACTGAAAAACTGTTTTTT. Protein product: CSAPLAGVTEKLFF.

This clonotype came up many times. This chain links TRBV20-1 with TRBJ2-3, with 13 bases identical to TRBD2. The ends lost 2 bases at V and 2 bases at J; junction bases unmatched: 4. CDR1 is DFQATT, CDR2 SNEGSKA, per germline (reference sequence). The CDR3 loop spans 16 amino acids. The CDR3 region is CSARLTSGGYTDTQYF. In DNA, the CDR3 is TGCAGTGCTAGACTGACTAGCGGGGGGTACACAGATACGCAGTATTTT.

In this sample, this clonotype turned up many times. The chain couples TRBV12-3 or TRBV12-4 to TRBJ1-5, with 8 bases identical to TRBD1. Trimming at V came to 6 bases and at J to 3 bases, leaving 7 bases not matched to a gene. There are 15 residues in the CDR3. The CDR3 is CASSPGTGINQPQHF. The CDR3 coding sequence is TGTGCCAGCAGCCCCGGGACAGGAATCAATCAGCCCCAGCATTTT.

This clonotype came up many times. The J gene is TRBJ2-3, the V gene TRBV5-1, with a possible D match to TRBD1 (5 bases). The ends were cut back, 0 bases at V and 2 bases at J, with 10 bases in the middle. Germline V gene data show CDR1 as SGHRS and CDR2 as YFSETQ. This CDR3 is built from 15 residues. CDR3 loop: CASSLDRPYTDTQYF. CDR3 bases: TGCGCCAGCAGCTTGGACAGGCCCTACACAGATACGCAGTATTTT.

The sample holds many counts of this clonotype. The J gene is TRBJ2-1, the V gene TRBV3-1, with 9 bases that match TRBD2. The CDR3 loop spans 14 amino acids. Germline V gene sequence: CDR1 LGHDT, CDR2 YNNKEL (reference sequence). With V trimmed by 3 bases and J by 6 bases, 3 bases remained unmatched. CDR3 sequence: CASSQREGFNEQFF. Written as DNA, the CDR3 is TGTGCCAGCAGCCAGCGGGAGGGATTCAATGAGCAGTTCTTC.

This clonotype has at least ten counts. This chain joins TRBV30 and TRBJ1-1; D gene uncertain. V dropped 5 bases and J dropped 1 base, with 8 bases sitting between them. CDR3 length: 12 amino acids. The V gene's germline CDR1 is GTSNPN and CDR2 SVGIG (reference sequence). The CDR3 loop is CAWHRENTEAFF. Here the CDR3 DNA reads TGTGCCTGGCACCGGGAGAACACTGAAGCTTTCTTT.

CDR3 amino acids: CASSYRRDEKLFF. CDR3 nucleotide sequence: TGTGCCAGCAGTTACAGGAGGGATGAAAAACTGTTTTTT. The chain couples TRBV6-6 to TRBJ1-4; D unresolved. The V end lost 2 bases, the J end lost 6 bases, and 7 bases lay between the germline ends. This CDR3 spans 13 amino acids. Looked up from germline, CDR1 is MNHNY and CDR2 is SVGAGI (reference sequence).

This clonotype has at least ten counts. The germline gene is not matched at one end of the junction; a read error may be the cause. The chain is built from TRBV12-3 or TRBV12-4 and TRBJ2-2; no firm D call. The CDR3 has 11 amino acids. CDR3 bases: TGTGCCAGCAGAAACAGCGGGGAGCTGTTTTTT. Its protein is CASRNSGELFF.

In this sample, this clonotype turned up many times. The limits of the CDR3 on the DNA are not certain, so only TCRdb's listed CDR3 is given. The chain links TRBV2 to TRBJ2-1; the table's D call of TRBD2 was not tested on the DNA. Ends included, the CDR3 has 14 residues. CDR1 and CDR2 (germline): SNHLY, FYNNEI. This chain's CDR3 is CASSTSMGVNEQFF.

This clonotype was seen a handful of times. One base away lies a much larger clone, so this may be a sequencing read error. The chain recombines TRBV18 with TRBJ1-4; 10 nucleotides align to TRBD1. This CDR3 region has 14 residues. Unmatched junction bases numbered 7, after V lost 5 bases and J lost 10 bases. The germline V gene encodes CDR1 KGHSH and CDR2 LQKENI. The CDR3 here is CASSGGQGGRKLFF. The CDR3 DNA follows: TGTGCCAGCTCAGGTGGACAGGGGGGACGAAAACTGTTTTTT.